The present T cell receptor beta chain was sequenced within a study of T cell repertoires in cytomegalovirus infection. TCRdb re-called the reads with MiXCR, one entry per CDR3 protein. The sample lists nearly 450,000 distinct CDR3 sequences, around 32% occurring once. The germline V gene encodes CDR1 MNHNS and CDR2 SASEGT. Trimming cost V 5 bases and J 7 bases; bases outside gene matches: 4. The CDR3 contains 13 residues. The rearrangement uses TRBV6-1 and TRBJ1-2, with 10 bases aligning to TRBD1. The sequence came from a human donor in good health (CMV status not recorded). Some clones in this sample may be carry-over from other donors' samples. Specimen: PBMCs. The CDR3 reads CASSYGTGVGYTF. DNA for the CDR3: TGTGCCAGCAGTTACGGGACAGGGGTTGGCTACACCTTC.